This T cell receptor beta chain was sequenced during a study of blood T cell repertoires in COVID-19. Here immunoSEQ multiplex PCR was the method, and the copy in TCRdb shows in-frame clones only, minus some. The sample lists some 120,000 clones; 80% were seen once. Germline CDR1 reads LNHDA; CDR2 reads SQIVND (reference sequence). The CDR3 totals 15 residues. Trimming took 3 bases from V and 1 from J, leaving 10 bases between them. Turning to this clone: The sample holds other DNA sequences that translate to the same CDR3.

Sequenced input: peripheral blood. The chain combines TRBV19 with TRBJ1-5; D remains ambiguous. This receptor was taken from a human donor in a cohort sampled during active COVID-19. CDR3 nucleotides: TGTGCCAGTAGTATTGGCGGAGGGAGCAATCAGCCCCAGCATTTT. As protein: CASSIGGGSNQPQHF.